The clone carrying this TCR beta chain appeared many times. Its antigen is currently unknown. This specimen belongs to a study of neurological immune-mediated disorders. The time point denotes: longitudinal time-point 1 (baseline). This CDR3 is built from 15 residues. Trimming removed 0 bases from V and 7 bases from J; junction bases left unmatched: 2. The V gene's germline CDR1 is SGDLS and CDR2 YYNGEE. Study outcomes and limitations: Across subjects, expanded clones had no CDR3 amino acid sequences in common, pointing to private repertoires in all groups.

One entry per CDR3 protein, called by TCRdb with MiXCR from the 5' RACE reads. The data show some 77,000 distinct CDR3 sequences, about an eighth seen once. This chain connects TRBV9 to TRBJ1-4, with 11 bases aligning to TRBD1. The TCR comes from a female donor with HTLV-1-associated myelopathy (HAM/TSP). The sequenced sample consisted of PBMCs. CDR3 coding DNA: TGTGCCAGCAGCGTAGAGGGACAGGGGGGTGAAAAACTGTTTTTT. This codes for CASSVEGQGGEKLFF.